A selection of T cell receptor beta chains follows, all from one sample in a study of human T cells and chemical hapten exposure. TCRdb re-analysed the RACE reads in MiXCR, keeping a single row per CDR3 protein. The table has 190,000 or so distinct CDR3 sequences, about 31% seen once. The source material was whole blood, sampled in connection with sensitization to the hapten diphenylcyclopropenone (DPC). These receptors were taken from a woman in her 30s with alopecia areata. Some clones in this sample may be carry-over from other donors' samples. The CDR3 runs from the conserved cysteine through the conserved F or W.

j_call v_call cdr3_aa
TRBJ2-3 TRBV7-2 CASSVQNRGVTDTQYF
TRBJ2-2 TRBV4-3 CASSYTGEAGELFF
TRBJ2-2 TRBV3-1 CASSQVNTGELFF
TRBJ2-1 TRBV7-2 CASRKAGGAGNEQFF
TRBJ2-3 TRBV20-1 CSATLGGLTDTQYF
TRBJ1-1 TRBV10-3 CAIQMGGDTEAFF
TRBJ1-1 TRBV20-1 CSATDRATEAFF
TRBJ2-7 TRBV18 CASAPGQIYEQYF
TRBJ2-5 TRBV11-1 CASSLRRGAGETQYF
TRBJ2-7 TRBV7-2 CASSSWGQPHYEQYF
TRBJ2-1 TRBV4-2 CASRTSGGGNEQFF
TRBJ2-7 TRBV6-1 CASRGTSGRASYEQYF
TRBJ2-3 TRBV5-1 CASSRAAGDTQYF
TRBJ1-5 TRBV10-2 CASSQGRDQPQHF
TRBJ2-2 TRBV27 CASTTATGAGELFF
TRBJ2-1 TRBV7-2 CASRLGGSAYNEQFF
TRBJ2-1 TRBV6-2/TRBV6-3 CASSYSFQLAGVDNEQFF
TRBJ2-3 TRBV6-5 CASSGDTGVNTDTQYF
TRBJ2-6 TRBV29-1 CSVVSGGQGSGANVLTF
TRBJ1-4 TRBV7-2 CASSNQGQGNEKLFF
TRBJ1-4 TRBV28 CASSLDNPVKLFF
TRBJ2-7 TRBV7-2 CASSPWGTGGGEQYF
TRBJ1-6 TRBV5-1 CASSLVPGYDSPLHF
TRBJ1-2 TRBV20-1 CSASNPGDGAGGYTF
TRBJ2-7 TRBV7-2 CASSSQTATEQYF
TRBJ2-7 TRBV5-5 CASSNLAGPYEQYF
TRBJ1-1 TRBV9 CASSLGTGQNTEAFF
TRBJ2-2 TRBV19 CASNREPGELFF
TRBJ1-3 TRBV29-1 CSVDGLIAGNTIYF
TRBJ1-6 TRBV4-2 CASSQDPGTAFNSPLHF
TRBJ2-4 TRBV7-2 CASSLVGSGSSGIQYF
TRBJ1-1 TRBV20-1 CSADRDLNTEAFF
TRBJ1-1 TRBV7-2 CASSLVQGARTEAFF
TRBJ2-6 TRBV5-4 CASSLAGRGTGANVLTF
TRBJ1-1 TRBV5-6 CASSLGYNTEAFF
TRBJ2-5 TRBV28 CASSTWTGAETQYF
TRBJ2-2 TRBV2 CASRDEVFTGELFF
TRBJ1-6 TRBV7-2 CASSLLTGGVSPLHF
TRBJ1-5 TRBV28 CASSSTGGVEKGQPQHF
TRBJ1-5 TRBV28 CASLRDRGIRSNQPQHF
TRBJ2-1 TRBV28 CASRNSSSYNEQFF
TRBJ2-7 TRBV28 CAISGGRPRYEQYF
TRBJ2-3 TRBV7-2 CASTISGASTDTQYF
TRBJ2-7 TRBV29-1 CSVEGIRGRVHEQYF
TRBJ1-1 TRBV2 CASRGQGDEAFF
TRBJ1-5 TRBV28 CASSSGTGGYQPQHF
TRBJ2-3 TRBV4-1 CASSQQSPDTQYF
TRBJ1-1 TRBV7-7 CASSLWVDTEAFF
TRBJ2-7 TRBV7-2 CASSSAGRSYEQYF
TRBJ2-1 TRBV28 CASSTLSVDNEQFF